These 26 T cell receptor beta chains were all obtained from the same sample, sequenced in a study of T cells in Graves' hyperthyroidism and ophthalmopathy. Amplification targeted TCR beta CDR3 regions from RNA transcripts. The TCR CDR3 was amplified in a first-round RT-PCR using the HTBI primer set. TCRdb fed the multiplex PCR reads into MiXCR, producing one record per CDR3 protein. Found here are hundreds of thousands of distinct CDR3 sequences, roughly 14% of them singletons; the top ten hold 13%. Sequenced material: blood. These receptors came from a man aged 18 to 30 with Graves' ophthalmopathy.

V usage is TRBV15 and J usage is TRBJ1-2; TRBD1 agrees at 8 bases. Germline CDR1 reads LNHNV; CDR2 reads YYDKDF (reference sequence). This CDR3 spans 14 amino acids. V shed 4 bases, J shed 4 bases, and the junction held 5 bases outside the gene matches. CDR3 nucleotides: TGTGCCACCAGCACTCATACAGGGGGCTATGGCTACACCTTC. The encoded protein is CATSTHTGGYGYTF.

This clonotype was seen ten or more times. This chain's CDR3 is CASNLLAGGPYNEQFF. The DNA of the CDR3 is TGTGCCAGCAACCTACTAGCGGGAGGCCCCTACAATGAGCAGTTCTTC. This sequence joins TRBV6-1 and TRBJ2-1, with 12 bases lining up with TRBD2. CDR3 length equals 16 residues. The germline V gene has CDR1 MNHNS and CDR2 SASEGT. The junction had 6 bases not matched to a gene; V was cut back by 7 bases and J by 2 bases.

J is TRBJ1-1 and V is TRBV9; D not certain. Trimming stripped 4 bases from V and 4 bases from J, with 14 bases between. Germline V gene lookup returns CDR1 SGDLS and CDR2 YYNGEE. CDR3 length: 14 residues. The CDR3 DNA follows: TGTGCCAGCAGCACCTCCGGGGTGTCCACTGAAGCTTTCTTT. It specifies CASSTSGVSTEAFF. The variable domain in full, with the rest retrieved from reference TRBV9 and TRBJ1-1, is DSGVTQTPKHLITATGQRVTLRCSPRSGDLSVYWYQQSLDQGLQFLIQYYNGEERAKGNILERFSAQQFPDLHSELNLSSLELGDSALYFCASSTSGVSTEAFFGQGTRLTVV.

This clonotype occurred many times. This sequence joins TRBV6-1 and TRBJ2-1, with D unclear. Per the germline V gene, CDR1 is MNHNS and CDR2 is SASEGT. Trimming cost V 5 bases and J 4 bases, with 12 bases left between them. There are 14 residues in the CDR3. This CDR3 is CASSLLFGYNEQFF. CDR3 in DNA: TGTGCCAGCAGTTTACTTTTTGGGTACAATGAGCAGTTCTTC.

This clonotype occurred many times. The chain is built from TRBV5-6 and TRBJ1-5; no definite D call. This CDR3 contains 14 residues. The germline V and J ends were trimmed by 2 bases and 6 bases, with 12 bases remaining between them. Looked up from germline, CDR1 is SGHDT and CDR2 is YYEEEE. CDR3 residues: CASSFGTTSQPQHF. The CDR3 DNA reads as TGTGCCAGCAGCTTCGGAACAACCAGTCAGCCCCAGCATTTT.

In this sample, this clonotype turned up many times. V is TRBV30 and J is TRBJ1-3; D not resolved. V lost 4 bases and J lost 1, with 20 bases in between. The germline gives CDR1 GTSNPN, CDR2 SVGIG (reference sequence). CDR3 size: 17 residues. CDR3 coding DNA: TGTGCCTGGAATGTAGGGATTGGGTTTAATTCTGGAAACACCATATATTTT. Its translation is CAWNVGIGFNSGNTIYF.

The V gene is TRBV30, the J gene TRBJ1-1; D is uncertain. The V gene lost 0 bases and the J gene lost 1 base, with 6 bases spanning the gap. The germline V gene encodes CDR1 GTSNPN and CDR2 SVGIG (reference sequence). CDR3 size: 13 residues. The CDR3 spells CAWSVRGNTEAFF. CDR3 DNA: TGTGCCTGGAGTGTTAGAGGGAACACTGAAGCTTTCTTT.

This clonotype was seen many times. V is TRBV20-1 and J is TRBJ1-5; D unresolved. This CDR3 region has 13 residues. Trimming left V 6 bases short and J 4 bases short, with 13 bases between. Germline CDR1 and CDR2: DFQATT and SNEGSKA (reference sequence). The CDR3 spells CSALAVVNQPQHF. DNA for the CDR3: TGCAGTGCCCTGGCGGTAGTAAATCAGCCCCAGCATTTT.

The J gene is TRBJ1-3, the V gene TRBV14, with D uncertain. The ends were cut back, 1 base at V and 4 bases at J, with 5 bases in the middle. Germline V gene lookup returns CDR1 SGHDN and CDR2 FVKESK. CDR3 length: 13 amino acids. The DNA of the CDR3 is TGTGCCAGCAGCCAAGTCGCAGGAAACACCATATATTTT. This translates into CASSQVAGNTIYF.

This clonotype was counted many times. This chain joins TRBV6-2 or TRBV6-3 and TRBJ2-1, with D perhaps TRBD1 or TRBD2 (5 bases each). Per the germline V gene, CDR1 is MNHEY and CDR2 is SVGEGT. The CDR3 consists of 16 residues. The V and J ends lost 5 bases and 4 bases respectively, with 18 bases between them. The CDR3 sequence: CASSLPSVGRYNEQFF. The CDR3 DNA sequence: TGTGCCAGCAGTCTACCGAGCGTGGGACGATACAATGAGCAGTTCTTC.

There are a few counts of this clonotype. The chain couples TRBV24-1 to TRBJ2-3; D uncertain. The CDR3 has 16 residues. The V end was cut by 4 bases, the J end by 4 bases, with 17 bases between. CDR1 is KGHDR, CDR2 SFDVKD, per germline. The CDR3 loop reads CATSDRRAQPADTQYF. In nucleotides, the CDR3 is TGTGCCACCAGTGACCGTCGGGCCCAACCCGCAGATACGCAGTATTTT.

This clonotype appeared many times. The chain carries TRBV3-1 and TRBJ2-1, with D hard to call. Per germline, CDR1 LGHDT and CDR2 YNNKEL (reference sequence). The V gene lost 2 bases and the J gene lost 6 bases, with 14 bases spanning the gap. The CDR3 is 15 residues long. For the CDR3, the DNA is TGTGCCAGCAGCCAACCACTCTTAGGAATCAATGAGCAGTTCTTC. Its translation: CASSQPLLGINEQFF.

The chain carries TRBV10-1 and TRBJ2-2; D remains ambiguous. CDR1 and CDR2 (germline): WNHNN, SYGVQD (reference sequence). CDR3 length: 13 amino acids. V was cut by 5 bases and J by 3 bases, with 7 bases left in between. Here the CDR3 reads CASSSSYTGELFF. CDR3 sequence (DNA): TGCGCCAGCAGTAGTAGCTACACCGGGGAGCTGTTTTTT.

This chain links TRBV4-2 with TRBJ2-3, with D possibly being TRBD2 (6 bases). CDR3 length: 15 amino acids. CDR1 is LGHNA and CDR2 is YNFKEQ in the germline V gene. V was shortened by 4 bases and J by 2 bases, with 13 bases between the two germline ends. CDR3 nucleotide sequence: TGTGCCAGCAGCCCGGTTGCGGGGTTCACAGATACGCAGTATTTT. Amino acid sequence: CASSPVAGFTDTQYF.

The rearrangement uses TRBV2 and TRBJ2-5; the D gene is possibly TRBD2 (6 bases). The length of the CDR3 is 15 residues. Germline CDR1 reads SNHLY; CDR2 reads FYNNEI. V lost 8 bases to trimming and J lost 2 bases, with 18 bases between them. CDR3 amino acids: CASVRTGAGQETQYF. The DNA for the CDR3 is TGTGCCAGCGTCAGAACGGGAGCTGGACAAGAGACCCAGTACTTC.

The chain couples TRBV6-1 to TRBJ1-2, with D possibly being TRBD1 (5 bases). The CDR3 sequence is 13 residues long. V was shortened by 0 bases and J by 8 bases, with 10 bases between the two germline ends. The germline V gene encodes CDR1 MNHNS and CDR2 SASEGT. The CDR3 loop reads CASSEAGQGGYTF. For the CDR3, the DNA is TGTGCCAGCAGTGAAGCCGGGCAGGGAGGCTACACCTTC.

This clonotype was seen ten or more times. The V gene is TRBV12-5, the J gene TRBJ2-5; TRBD1 matches 7 bases. CDR1 is LGHNT and CDR2 is FRNRAP in the germline V gene. The CDR3 is 13 residues long. Trimming removed 7 bases from V and 4 bases from J; junction bases left unmatched: 6. The chain's CDR3 is CASVPRGRETQYF. The CDR3 DNA is TGTGCTAGTGTTCCCAGGGGGAGAGAGACCCAGTACTTC.

This clonotype was counted at least ten times. CDR3 residues: CASSQSTGSYEQYF. In DNA, the CDR3 is TGTGCCAGCAGCCAATCGACTGGTTCCTACGAGCAGTACTTC. The V and J genes are TRBV3-1 and TRBJ2-7; D ambiguous. Looked up from germline, CDR1 is LGHDT and CDR2 is YNNKEL (reference sequence). There are 14 residues in the CDR3. Deletions cut 2 bases from V and 1 base from J, with 9 bases between.

This clonotype was counted ten times or more. The gene calls are TRBV29-1 and TRBJ2-7, with a tentative D call TRBD1 (6 bases). The germline V gene encodes CDR1 SQVTM and CDR2 ANQGSEA. The CDR3 consists of 10 residues. V lost 6 bases and J lost 5, with 8 bases in between. The CDR3 nucleotides are TGCAGCGTGAGGACAGACGAGCAGTACTTC. Protein product: CSVRTDEQYF.

By sample share, this clonotype is medium-sized (0.01 to 0.1%). The chain employs TRBV9 and TRBJ2-3; D may match TRBD1 or TRBD2 (5 bases each). Trimming pared 3 bases from V and 4 bases from J, leaving 18 bases between. The CDR3 is 16 residues long. Germline CDR1 reads SGDLS; CDR2 reads YYNGEE. As DNA, the CDR3 is TGTGCCAGCAGCGAGATGGGGGAGTGGGGCGCAGATACGCAGTATTTT. Its translation: CASSEMGEWGADTQYF.

This clonotype appeared many times. CDR3: CATRGDRGPATEAFF. In nucleotides, the CDR3 is TGTGCCACCAGAGGGGACAGGGGGCCCGCCACTGAAGCTTTCTTT. This chain joins TRBV24-1 and TRBJ1-1; 12 bases are shared with TRBD1. V lost 7 bases to trimming and J lost 4 bases; unmatched junction nucleotides: 6. The CDR3 is 15 amino acids. Looked up from germline, CDR1 is KGHDR and CDR2 is SFDVKD.

This clonotype turned up a few times. An end of the junction does not agree with germline; a read error may underlie this. V usage is TRBV11-1 and J usage is TRBJ2-5, with D perhaps matching TRBD2 (7 bases). This CDR3 comprises 15 residues. Germline CDR1 SGHAT, CDR2 FQDESV (reference sequence). CDR3 protein: CASRTCGGLQETQYF. As DNA, the CDR3 is TGCGCCAGCAGAACCTGCGGGGGCCTCCAAGAGACCCAGTACTTC.

This clonotype appeared many times. The chain employs TRBV7-3 and TRBJ2-1; D is perhaps TRBD1 or TRBD2 (5 bases each). CDR3 size: 15 residues. With 5 bases removed from V and 5 bases from J, the gap between germline ends came to 16 bases. Germline CDR1 and CDR2: SGHTA and FQGTGA. CDR3 in amino acids: CASSPLGDANNEQFF. CDR3 coding DNA: TGTGCCAGCAGCCCTCTGGGGGACGCAAACAATGAGCAGTTCTTC.

This clonotype was picked up many times. This chain connects TRBV7-9 to TRBJ2-7; TRBD1 matches at 9 bases. Germline lookup yields CDR1 SEHNR and CDR2 FQNEAQ (reference sequence). V dropped 4 bases and J dropped 4; count of bases not matched to a gene: 5. The CDR3 is 14 residues long. For the CDR3, the DNA is TGTGCCAGCAGCTCGGACAGGGGCCTATACGAGCAGTACTTC. Amino acids: CASSSDRGLYEQYF. Full variable domain (outside the CDR3, taken from reference TRBV7-9 and TRBJ2-7): DTGVSQNPRHKITKRGQNVTFRCDPISEHNRLYWYRQTLGQGPEFLTYFQNEAQLEKSRLLSDRFSAERPKGSFSTLEIQRTEQGDSAMYLCASSSDRGLYEQYFGPGTRLTVT.

This clonotype showed up many times. The genes are TRBV20-1 and TRBJ1-6, with D perhaps matching TRBD1 (5 bases). Trimming shortened V by 3 bases and J by 3 bases, and 15 bases separated the two germline ends. From germline, CDR1 is DFQATT and CDR2 SNEGSKA (reference sequence). The CDR3 is 16 residues long. The CDR3 protein is CSARGMGPYYNSPLHF. Here the CDR3 DNA reads TGCAGTGCTAGGGGTATGGGGCCCTACTATAATTCACCCCTCCACTTT.

This clonotype was counted a few times. The chain couples TRBV4-1 to TRBJ2-1; 9 bases are a match to TRBD2. Trimming took 4 bases from V and 5 from J; bases not matched to a gene: 6. The CDR3 has 15 residues. The V gene's germline CDR1 is MGHRA and CDR2 YSYEKL. In DNA form, the CDR3 reads TGCGCCAGCAGCCCTCTAGCGGGATTCCACAATGAGCAGTTCTTC. Encoded protein: CASSPLAGFHNEQFF.